This TCR beta chain was profiled in a study of early T cells in non-severe SARS-CoV-2 infection. One entry per CDR3 protein results from TCRdb running MiXCR on the 5' RACE reads. This sample has 100,000 to 140,000 distinct CDR3 sequences, with 11% found just once. Germline V CDR1 and CDR2: SEHNR, FQNEAQ (reference sequence). Trimming at V came to 6 bases and at J to 5 bases, leaving 8 bases not matched to a gene. This CDR3 is built from 15 residues. This clonotype was detected a few times. The chain couples TRBV7-9 to TRBJ2-1; 9 nucleotides line up with TRBD2. The source of this sequence is an adult who was a healthcare worker with PCR-confirmed SARS-CoV-2 infection or an uninfected control (not recorded which). The specimen sequenced was whole blood. Here the CDR3 DNA reads TGTGCCAGCAGGCTAGGGACTAGCCCAAACAATGAGCAGTTCTTC. Protein: CASRLGTSPNNEQFF.